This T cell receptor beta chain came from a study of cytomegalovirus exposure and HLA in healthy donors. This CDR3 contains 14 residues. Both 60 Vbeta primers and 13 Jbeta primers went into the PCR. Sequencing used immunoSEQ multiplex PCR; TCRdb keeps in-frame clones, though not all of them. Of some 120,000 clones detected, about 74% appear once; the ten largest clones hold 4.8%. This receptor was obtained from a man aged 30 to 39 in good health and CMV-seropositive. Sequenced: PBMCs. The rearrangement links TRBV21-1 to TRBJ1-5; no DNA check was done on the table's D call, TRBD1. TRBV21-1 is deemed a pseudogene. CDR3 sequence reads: CASSETGEGQPQHF. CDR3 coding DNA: TGTGCCAGCAGCGAGACAGGTGAGGGACAGCCCCAGCATTTT.